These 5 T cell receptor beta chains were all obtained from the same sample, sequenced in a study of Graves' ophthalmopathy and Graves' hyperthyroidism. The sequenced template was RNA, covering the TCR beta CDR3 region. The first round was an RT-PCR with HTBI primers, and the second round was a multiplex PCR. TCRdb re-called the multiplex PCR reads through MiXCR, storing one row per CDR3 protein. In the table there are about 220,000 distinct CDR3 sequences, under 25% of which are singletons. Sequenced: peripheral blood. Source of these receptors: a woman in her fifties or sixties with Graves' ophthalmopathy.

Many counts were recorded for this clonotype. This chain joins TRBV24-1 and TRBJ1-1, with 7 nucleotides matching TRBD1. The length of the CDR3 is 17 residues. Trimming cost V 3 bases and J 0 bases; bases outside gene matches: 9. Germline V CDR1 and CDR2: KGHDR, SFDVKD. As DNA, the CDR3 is TGTGCCACCAGTGATAGCAAGGGGGGGACAGTGAACACTGAAGCTTTCTTT. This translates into CATSDSKGGTVNTEAFF.

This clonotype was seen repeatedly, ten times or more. The CDR3 here is CSVGTPPYGYTF. The CDR3 DNA is TGCAGCGTTGGGACACCCCCCTATGGCTACACCTTC. This sequence joins TRBV29-1 and TRBJ1-2, with TRBD1 as a possible D gene (5 bases). Looked up from germline, CDR1 is SQVTM and CDR2 is ANQGSEA. The CDR3 runs 12 residues. The V end was cut by 4 bases, the J end by 4 bases, with 10 bases between.

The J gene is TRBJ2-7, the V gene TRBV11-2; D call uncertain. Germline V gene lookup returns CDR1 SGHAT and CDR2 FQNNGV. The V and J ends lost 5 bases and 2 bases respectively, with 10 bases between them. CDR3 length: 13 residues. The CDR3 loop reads CASSVGLTYEQYF. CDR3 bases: TGTGCCAGCAGCGTGGGTTTGACCTACGAGCAGTACTTC. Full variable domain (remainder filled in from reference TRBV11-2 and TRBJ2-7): EAGVAQSPRYKIIEKRQSVAFWCNPISGHATLYWYQQILGQGPKLLIQFQNNGVVDDSQLPKDRFSAERLKGVDSTLKIQPAKLEDSAVYLCASSVGLTYEQYFGPGTRLTVT.

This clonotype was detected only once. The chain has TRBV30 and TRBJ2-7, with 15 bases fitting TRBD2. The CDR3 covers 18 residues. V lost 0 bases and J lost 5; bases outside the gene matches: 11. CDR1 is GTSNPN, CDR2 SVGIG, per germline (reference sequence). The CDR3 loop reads CAWSVVPGTSGRSNEQYF. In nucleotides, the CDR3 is TGTGCCTGGAGTGTGGTCCCCGGGACTAGCGGGAGGAGCAACGAGCAGTACTTC.

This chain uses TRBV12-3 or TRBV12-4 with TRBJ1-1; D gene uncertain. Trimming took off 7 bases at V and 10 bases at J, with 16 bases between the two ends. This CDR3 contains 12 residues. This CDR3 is CASNSFESRAFF. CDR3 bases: TGTGCCAGCAATTCCTTCGAATCCCGAGCTTTCTTT.